This T cell receptor beta chain emerged from a study of blood T cell repertoires in COVID-19. The length of the CDR3 is 16 residues. From germline, CDR1 is SNHLY and CDR2 FYNNEI. V was pared by 7 bases and J by 7 bases, with 20 bases between. This clone was detected once. TCRdb keeps only in-frame clones here, not all; method: immunoSEQ multiplex PCR. This table holds about 250,000 clones, less than 85% found once. What was sequenced was peripheral blood. The TCR sequence derives from a woman of 80 years or more with active or convalescent COVID-19. This chain connects TRBV2 to TRBJ1-6; D remains ambiguous. CDR3 sequence reads: CASMRLGSFVNSPLHF. CDR3 bases: TGTGCCAGCATGCGGCTAGGCTCGTTCGTAAATTCACCCCTCCACTTT.